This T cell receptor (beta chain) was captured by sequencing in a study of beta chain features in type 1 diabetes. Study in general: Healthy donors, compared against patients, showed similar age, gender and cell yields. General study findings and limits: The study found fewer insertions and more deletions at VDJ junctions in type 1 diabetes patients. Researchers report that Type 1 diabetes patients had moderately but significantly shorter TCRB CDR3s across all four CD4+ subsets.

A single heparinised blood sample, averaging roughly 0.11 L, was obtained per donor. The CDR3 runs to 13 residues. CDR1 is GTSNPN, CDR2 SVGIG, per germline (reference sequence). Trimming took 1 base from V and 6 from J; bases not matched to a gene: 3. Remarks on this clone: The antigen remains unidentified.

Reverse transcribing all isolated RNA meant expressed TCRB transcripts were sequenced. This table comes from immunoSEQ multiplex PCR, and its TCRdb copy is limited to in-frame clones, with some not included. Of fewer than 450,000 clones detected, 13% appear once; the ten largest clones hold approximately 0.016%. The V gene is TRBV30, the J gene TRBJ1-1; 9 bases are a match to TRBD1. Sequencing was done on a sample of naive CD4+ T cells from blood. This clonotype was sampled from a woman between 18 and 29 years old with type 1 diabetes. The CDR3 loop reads CAWSGRQGAEAFF. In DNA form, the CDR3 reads TGTGCCTGGAGTGGGCGACAGGGGGCTGAAGCTTTCTTT.